Shown below are 19 T cell receptor beta chains from a single sample sequenced in a study of blood T cells in healthy people across ages. A second roughly 6 to 12 cycle PCR used barcoded and J-beta primers. TCRdb reanalysed the 5' RACE reads using MiXCR and keeps one entry per CDR3 protein. The sample lists 1.5 million to 1.9 million distinct CDR3 sequences; around 40% were seen once. Sample: blood. Receptor source: a woman aged 18-29 years in good health.

Concerning this clonotype: A much larger clonotype is one base distant, so this may be a read error. V and J are TRBV29-1 and TRBJ2-1; perhaps TRBD2 as D (6 bases). CDR3 size: 14 residues. CDR1 SQVTM and CDR2 ANQGSEA come from the germline V gene. The chain's CDR3 is CGVESASGLNEQFF. In DNA form, the CDR3 reads TGCGGCGTTGAATCGGCCAGCGGGTTAAATGAGCAGTTCTTC.

Notes on this clonotype: An end of the junction differs from the germline gene, which may be a read error. The chain joins TRBV6-2 or TRBV6-3 to TRBJ1-2; 7 bases are a match to TRBD1. The germline V gene has CDR1 MNHEY and CDR2 SVGEGT. The CDR3 loop spans 13 amino acids. CDR3 residues: CACSRGQDYGYTF. Written as DNA, the CDR3 is TGTGCCTGCAGCCGTGGACAGGACTATGGCTACACCTTC.

This clonotype was seen just once. This rearrangement joins TRBV9 to TRBJ2-3; D is possibly TRBD2 (5 bases). Germline-derived CDR1 and CDR2 are SGDLS and YYNGEE. The CDR3 has 15 residues. With 0 bases removed from V and 0 bases from J, the gap between germline ends came to 8 bases. CDR3 protein: CASSVDTGSTDTQYF. The CDR3 DNA reads TGTGCCAGCAGCGTAGATACGGGAAGCACAGATACGCAGTATTTT.

CDR3 nucleotides: TGCAGTGCTACAAGAGACAGCTCCATTTATCAGCCCCAGCATTTT. Protein: CSATRDSSIYQPQHF. This chain uses TRBV20-1 with TRBJ1-5; possibly TRBD1 for D (5 bases). Germline V gives CDR1 DFQATT, CDR2 SNEGSKA (reference sequence). Trimming cost V 4 bases and J 5 bases, with 18 bases left between them. This CDR3 contains 15 residues.

The V call is TRBV29-1, the J call TRBJ1-1; 7 nucleotides align to TRBD1. The CDR3 extends over 16 amino acids. Germline CDR1 reads SQVTM; CDR2 reads ANQGSEA. V lost 7 bases and J lost 4; bases outside the gene matches: 18. The CDR3 sequence is CSASGGRGDEGTEAFF. Written as DNA, the CDR3 is TGCAGCGCCTCGGGGGGCAGGGGGGACGAGGGCACTGAAGCTTTCTTT.

This clonotype has more than one count but fewer than ten. DNA of the CDR3: TGTGCTAGTGGTTTCCCCACCACTGAAGCTTTCTTT. It codes for CASGFPTTEAFF. The chain recombines TRBV12-5 with TRBJ1-1; no firm D call. V lost 3 bases, J lost 4 bases, and 6 bases lay in between. CDR3 length: 12 residues. The germline gives CDR1 LGHNT, CDR2 FRNRAP.

The J gene is TRBJ2-5, the V gene TRBV6-2 or TRBV6-3; weak D call: TRBD2 (5 bases). The V and J ends lost 4 bases and 5 bases respectively, with 14 bases between them. This CDR3 has 14 residues. Per germline, CDR1 MNHEY and CDR2 SVGEGT. The CDR3 reads CASSLWRRAETQYF. For the CDR3, the DNA is TGTGCCAGCAGTTTATGGAGGAGAGCGGAGACCCAGTACTTC.

The chain has TRBV6-5 and TRBJ1-4; the D is unclear. Germline V lookup: CDR1 MNHEY, CDR2 SVGAGI. V lost 0 bases, J lost 0 bases, and 5 bases lay in between. The CDR3 consists of 15 residues. CDR3 residues: CASSYSSSTNEKLFF. DNA for the CDR3: TGTGCCAGCAGTTACTCGAGCTCAACTAATGAAAAACTGTTTTTT.

This clonotype was found once. The chain combines TRBV29-1 with TRBJ1-4; TRBD1 matches at 8 bases. Germline CDR1 reads SQVTM; CDR2 reads ANQGSEA. The CDR3 runs 14 residues. Unmatched junction bases numbered 6, after V lost 5 bases and J lost 4 bases. CDR3 DNA sequence: TGCAGCGTTTATGACAGGGGAGATAATGAAAAACTGTTTTTT. Its protein is CSVYDRGDNEKLFF.

This clonotype was found a few times. In DNA form, the CDR3 reads TGTGCCAGCAGTTCAGGCGGACCAAACTATGGCTACACCTTC. This encodes CASSSGGPNYGYTF. The chain has TRBV27 and TRBJ1-2, with no clear D. Trimming removed 4 bases from V and 2 bases from J, with 11 bases in between. Germline V CDR1 and CDR2: MNHEY, SMNVEV (reference sequence). The CDR3 spans 14 residues.

This clonotype came up once. Sequence at one end of the junction differs from germline and may be a read error. The chain uses TRBV20-1 and TRBJ1-5; no clear D gene. The length of the CDR3 is 17 residues. Per the germline V gene, CDR1 is DFQATT and CDR2 is SNEGSKA (reference sequence). CDR3 loop: CGARHWAGVWNNQPQHF. Written as DNA, the CDR3 is TGCGGTGCTAGACACTGGGCCGGGGTCTGGAACAATCAGCCCCAGCATTTT.

V usage is TRBV6-2 or TRBV6-3 and J usage is TRBJ2-3; 9 bases agree with TRBD1. J was trimmed by 0 bases and V by 7 bases; bases with no gene match: 11. The CDR3 loop spans 17 amino acids. Germline V gene data show CDR1 as MNHEY and CDR2 as SVGEGT. The CDR3 DNA follows: TGTGCCAGCACCATACAGGGGGCCTCCCCTAGCACAGATACGCAGTATTTT. Amino acid sequence: CASTIQGASPSTDTQYF.

This clonotype was seen a few times. The V and J genes are TRBV6-5 and TRBJ2-3; no firm D call. The germline gives CDR1 MNHEY, CDR2 SVGAGI. The V end lost 4 bases, the J end lost 0 bases, and 11 bases lay between the germline ends. The CDR3 runs to 15 residues. The CDR3 here is CASSSDGESTDTQYF. DNA for the CDR3: TGTGCCAGCAGTTCTGACGGTGAAAGCACAGATACGCAGTATTTT.

The chain has TRBV7-2 and TRBJ2-3; no clear D gene. CDR1 SGHTA and CDR2 FQGNSA come from the germline V gene. Trimming pared 5 bases from V and 3 bases from J, leaving 12 bases between. This CDR3 has 14 amino acids. The DNA for the CDR3 is TGTGCCAGCAGCACAAATTCCAGAACAGATACGCAGTATTTT. Amino acid sequence: CASSTNSRTDTQYF.

This chain joins TRBV6-1 and TRBJ1-5; possible D gene TRBD1, 5 bases. Trimming stripped 4 bases from V and 5 bases from J, with 12 bases between. Germline V gene data show CDR1 as MNHNS and CDR2 as SASEGT. The CDR3 has 14 amino acids. The CDR3, as DNA: TGTGCCAGCAGTGGAGCTCAGGGTCATCAGCCCCAGCATTTT. Translating gives CASSGAQGHQPQHF.

V gene TRBV12-5 combines with J gene TRBJ2-5; weak D call: TRBD1 (6 bases). The germline V and J ends were trimmed by 7 bases and 1 base, with 10 bases remaining between them. The germline V gene has CDR1 LGHNT and CDR2 FRNRAP. The CDR3 runs 13 residues. CDR3 region: CASVQGLQETQYF. CDR3 DNA sequence: TGTGCTAGTGTGCAGGGGCTCCAAGAGACCCAGTACTTC.

The chain uses TRBV20-1 and TRBJ2-1, with 8 bases fitting TRBD2. The CDR3 runs to 16 residues. Germline-derived CDR1 and CDR2 are DFQATT and SNEGSKA (reference sequence). The trim removed 0 bases at V and 6 bases at J, leaving 10 bases unmatched. The CDR3 nucleotides are TGCAGTGCTAGAGATTATGTACTAGCGGTTACCAATGAGCAGTTCTTC. It encodes CSARDYVLAVTNEQFF.

This clonotype was counted a few times. The rearrangement uses TRBV7-2 and TRBJ2-5; D perhaps matches TRBD2 (6 bases). With 4 bases removed from V and 2 bases from J, the gap between germline ends came to 14 bases. CDR1 is SGHTA, CDR2 FQGNSA, per germline. The CDR3 covers 15 residues. The CDR3 nucleotides are TGTGCCAGCAGCTCTCAAGGGACTCGTCAAGAGACCCAGTACTTC. Protein: CASSSQGTRQETQYF.

J is TRBJ2-5 and V is TRBV6-5, with D tentatively TRBD1 (6 bases). The J call is doubtful: the DNA matches TRBJ2-7 better. Germline loops: CDR1 MNHEY, CDR2 SVGAGI. The CDR3 contains 15 residues. CDR3 DNA sequence: TGTGCCAGCAGACTATACAGGGTTTGGACCGGCGAGCAGTACTTC. Its translation is CASRLYRVWTGEQYF.